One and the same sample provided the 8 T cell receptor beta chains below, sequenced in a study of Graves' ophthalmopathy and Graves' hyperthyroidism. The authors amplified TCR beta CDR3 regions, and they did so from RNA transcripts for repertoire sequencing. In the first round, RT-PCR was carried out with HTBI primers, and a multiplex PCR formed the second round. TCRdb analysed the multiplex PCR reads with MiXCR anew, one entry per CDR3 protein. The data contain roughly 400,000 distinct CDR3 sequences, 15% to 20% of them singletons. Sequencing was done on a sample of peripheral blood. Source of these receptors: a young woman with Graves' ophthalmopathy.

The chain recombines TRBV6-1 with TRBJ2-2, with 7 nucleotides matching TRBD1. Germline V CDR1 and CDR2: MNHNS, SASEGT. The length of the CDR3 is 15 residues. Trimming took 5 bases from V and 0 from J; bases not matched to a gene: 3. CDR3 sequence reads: CASSRTGANTGELFF. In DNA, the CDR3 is TGTGCCAGCAGTCGGACAGGAGCGAACACCGGGGAGCTGTTTTTT.

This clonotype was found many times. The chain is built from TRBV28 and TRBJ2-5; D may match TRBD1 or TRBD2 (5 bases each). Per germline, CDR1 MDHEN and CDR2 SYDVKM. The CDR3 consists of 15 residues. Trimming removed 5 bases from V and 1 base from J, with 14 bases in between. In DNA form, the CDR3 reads TGTGCCAGCAGTCCTCTCGGGACGGGCCAAGAGACCCAGTACTTC. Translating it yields CASSPLGTGQETQYF. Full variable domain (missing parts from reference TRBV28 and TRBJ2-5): DVKVTQSSRYLVKRTGEKVFLECVQDMDHENMFWYRQDPGLGLRLIYFSYDVKMKEKGDIPEGYSVSREKKERFSLILESASTNQTSMYLCASSPLGTGQETQYFGPGTRLLVL.

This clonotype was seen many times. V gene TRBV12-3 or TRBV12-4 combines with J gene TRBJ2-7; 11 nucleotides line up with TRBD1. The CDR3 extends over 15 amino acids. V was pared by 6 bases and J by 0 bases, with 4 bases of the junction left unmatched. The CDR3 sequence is CASSHGTGGSYEQYF. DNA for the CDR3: TGTGCCAGCAGCCACGGGACAGGGGGCTCCTACGAGCAGTACTTC.

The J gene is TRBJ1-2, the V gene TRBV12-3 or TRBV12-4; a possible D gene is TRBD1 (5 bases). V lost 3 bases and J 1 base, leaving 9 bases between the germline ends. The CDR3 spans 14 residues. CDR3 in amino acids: CASSFHQGNYGYTF. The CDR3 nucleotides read TGTGCCAGCAGTTTCCATCAGGGTAACTATGGCTACACCTTC.

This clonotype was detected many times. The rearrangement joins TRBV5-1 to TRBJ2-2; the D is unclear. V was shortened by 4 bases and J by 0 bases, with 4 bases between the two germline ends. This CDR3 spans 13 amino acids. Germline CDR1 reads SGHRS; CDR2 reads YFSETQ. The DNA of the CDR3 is TGCGCCAGCAGCCCCGCGAACACCGGGGAGCTGTTTTTT. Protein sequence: CASSPANTGELFF.

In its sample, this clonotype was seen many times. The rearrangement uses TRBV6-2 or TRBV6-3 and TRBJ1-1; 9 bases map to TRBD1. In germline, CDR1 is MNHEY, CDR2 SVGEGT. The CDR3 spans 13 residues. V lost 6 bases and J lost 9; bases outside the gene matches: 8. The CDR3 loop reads CASSYSGTGKAFF. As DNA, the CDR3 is TGTGCCAGCAGCTATTCGGGGACAGGGAAAGCTTTCTTT.

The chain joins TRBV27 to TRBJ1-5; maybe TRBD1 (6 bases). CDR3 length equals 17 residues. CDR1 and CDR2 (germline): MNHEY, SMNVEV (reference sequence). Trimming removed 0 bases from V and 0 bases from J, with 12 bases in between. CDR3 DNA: TGTGCCAGCAGTTTATCGAGCAGGGGTGTTAGCAATCAGCCCCAGCATTTT. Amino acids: CASSLSSRGVSNQPQHF.

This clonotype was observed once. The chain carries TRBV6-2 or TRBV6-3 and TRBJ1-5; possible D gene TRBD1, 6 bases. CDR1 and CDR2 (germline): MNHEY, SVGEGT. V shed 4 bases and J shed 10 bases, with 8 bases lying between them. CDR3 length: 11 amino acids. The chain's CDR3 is CASSSGTPQHF. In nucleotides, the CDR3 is TGTGCCAGCAGTTCCGGGACACCCCAGCATTTT.